This T cell receptor (beta chain) emerged from a study of prognosis after radiotherapy for stage I lung cancer. Study details: Stage I non-small cell lung cancer patients were enrolled in Nanjing, China. This enrollment took place between early 2018 and January 2019. The non-small cell lung cancer patients were all considered medically inoperable, with comorbidities accounting for this in about 12 of them. Overall study results and limits: In patients receiving stereotactic body radiation therapy, unique TCR clone counts fell afterward, median approximately 9,600 versus 7,200.

This clonotype showed up many times. Its antigen is undetermined. For each of two time points, an approximately 5.6-milliliter draw of peripheral blood was taken. Genomic DNA was subjected to two-round multiplex PCR for amplification of TCR beta CDR3. Every TRBV and TRBJ gene had its own specific primer in first-round PCR. TCRdb reprocessed the multiplex PCR reads via MiXCR and lists one record per CDR3 protein. Among 45,000 to 60,000 distinct CDR3 sequences, less than 45% were seen once, and the ten largest hold 8% to 9.5%. V was pared by 4 bases and J by 5 bases, with 17 bases between. This CDR3 contains 16 residues. Germline V lookup: CDR1 SEHNR, CDR2 FQNEAQ (reference sequence).

Here the sequenced sample was PBMCs, taken before or after stereotactic body radiation therapy (not recorded which). The chain uses TRBV7-9 and TRBJ2-2, with D perhaps TRBD2 (6 bases). The origin of this receptor is a donor aged 50 or older with non-small cell lung cancer. CDR3 DNA sequence: TGTGCCAGCAGCTCACCCCCCCGGGGGAGAACCGGGGAGCTGTTTTTT. Translated, it gives CASSSPPRGRTGELFF. The whole variable domain, filled in from reference TRBV7-9 and TRBJ2-2, reads DTGVSQNPRHKITKRGQNVTFRCDPISEHNRLYWYRQTLGQGPEFLTYFQNEAQLEKSRLLSDRFSAERPKGSFSTLEIQRTEQGDSAMYLCASSSPPRGRTGELFFGEGSRLTVL.